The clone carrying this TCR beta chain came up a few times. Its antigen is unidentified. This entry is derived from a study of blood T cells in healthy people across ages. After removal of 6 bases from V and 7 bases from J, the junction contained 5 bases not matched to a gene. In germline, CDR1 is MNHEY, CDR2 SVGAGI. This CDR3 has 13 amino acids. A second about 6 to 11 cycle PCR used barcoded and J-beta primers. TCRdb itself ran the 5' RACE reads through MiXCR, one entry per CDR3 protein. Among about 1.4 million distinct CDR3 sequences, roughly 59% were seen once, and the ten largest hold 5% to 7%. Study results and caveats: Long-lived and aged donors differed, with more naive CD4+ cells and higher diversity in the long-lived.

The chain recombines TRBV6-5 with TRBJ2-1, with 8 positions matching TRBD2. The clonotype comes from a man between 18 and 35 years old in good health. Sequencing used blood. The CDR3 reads CASSRSGTNEQFF. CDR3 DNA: TGTGCCAGCAGCCGTAGCGGGACTAATGAGCAGTTCTTC.